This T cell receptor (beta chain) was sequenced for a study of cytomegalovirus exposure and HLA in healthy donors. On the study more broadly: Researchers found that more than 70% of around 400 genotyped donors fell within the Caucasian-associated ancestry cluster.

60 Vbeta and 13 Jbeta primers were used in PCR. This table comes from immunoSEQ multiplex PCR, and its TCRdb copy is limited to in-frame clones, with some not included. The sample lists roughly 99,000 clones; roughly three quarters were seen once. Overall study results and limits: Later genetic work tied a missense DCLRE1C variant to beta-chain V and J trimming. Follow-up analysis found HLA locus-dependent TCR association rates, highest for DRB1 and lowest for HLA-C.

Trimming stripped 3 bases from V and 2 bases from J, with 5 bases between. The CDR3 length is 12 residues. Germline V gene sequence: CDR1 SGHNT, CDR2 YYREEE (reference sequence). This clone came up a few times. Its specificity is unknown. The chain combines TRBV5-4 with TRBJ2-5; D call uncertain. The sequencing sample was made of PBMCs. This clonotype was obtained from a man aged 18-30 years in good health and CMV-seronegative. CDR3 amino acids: CASSYSQETQYF. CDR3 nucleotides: TGTGCCAGCAGCTACTCACAAGAGACCCAGTACTTC.